This TCR beta chain was found in a study of control samples from healthy donors and cancer patients. Method: immunoSEQ multiplex PCR; TCRdb's copy keeps in-frame clones and lacks some. The sample shows 70,000 or so clones, 75% to 90% of them seen only once. Germline V gene sequence: CDR1 SGHRS, CDR2 YFSETQ. V was cut by 0 bases and J by 3 bases, with 7 bases left in between. CDR3 length: 13 residues. The V and J genes are TRBV5-1 and TRBJ2-7; tentative D call: TRBD2 (5 bases). The sequence was obtained from a man aged 50 to 59 in good health. The sequenced sample was blood. The CDR3 protein is CASSLERHYEQYF. The CDR3 region has the DNA TGCGCCAGCAGCTTGGAGCGGCACTACGAGCAGTACTTC.